This passage covers 27 T cell receptor beta chains from one sample sequenced in a study of identical twins. TCRdb reprocessed the 5' RACE reads via MiXCR and lists one record per CDR3 protein. Here the sample spans around 1.7 million distinct CDR3 sequences, under 35% being singletons. The sample comprised cord blood. The source of these receptors is a newborn girl in good health.

V gene TRBV4-1 combines with J gene TRBJ2-1, with TRBD2 matching over 9 bases. The DNA end favors TRBJ2-7, so the J call may be wrong. The germline gives CDR1 MGHRA, CDR2 YSYEKL. This CDR3 has 16 amino acids. The CDR3 loop is CASSQEGTSSHNEQYF. CDR3 nucleotide sequence: TGCGCCAGCAGCCAAGAGGGGACTAGCAGTCACAATGAGCAGTACTTC.

V and J are TRBV20-1 and TRBJ1-2; unclear D gene. The CDR3 spans 11 residues. V lost 4 bases to trimming and J lost 4 bases, with 7 bases between them. Germline V gene sequence: CDR1 DFQATT, CDR2 SNEGSKA (reference sequence). The chain's CDR3 is CSAIDSYGYTF. The CDR3 DNA is TGCAGTGCTATTGATTCCTATGGCTACACCTTC.

This clonotype has just a few counts. This rearrangement joins TRBV10-3 to TRBJ2-7; 10 positions agree with TRBD2. The length of the CDR3 is 15 residues. In germline, CDR1 is ENHRY, CDR2 SYGVKD. Trimming took 10 bases from V and 0 from J; bases not matched to a gene: 9. In nucleotides, the CDR3 is TGTGCCAACCACGTACTAGCGGGATCCTCCTACGAGCAGTACTTC. This codes for CANHVLAGSSYEQYF.

This clonotype was found a few times. The chain employs TRBV6-6 and TRBJ1-1; D might be TRBD1 (5 bases). The germline V gene has CDR1 MNHNY and CDR2 SVGAGI (reference sequence). Between the trimmed V and J ends, which lost 8 bases and 4 bases, there was a span of 14 bases. The CDR3 is 13 residues long. CDR3 sequence (DNA): TGTGCCAGCGGCATTGGTGGGGGCACTGAAGCTTTCTTT. Encoded protein: CASGIGGGTEAFF.

CDR3 bases: TGTGCCATCAGGAGCAACAGGGGCTTCTCTGGAAACACCATATATTTT. The encoded protein is CAIRSNRGFSGNTIYF. The chain uses TRBV10-3 and TRBJ1-3, with 7 bases lining up with TRBD1. The J segment lost 0 bases and the V segment lost 6 bases, leaving 8 bases of the junction unmatched. CDR3 length: 16 residues. Germline V gene lookup returns CDR1 ENHRY and CDR2 SYGVKD.

This sequence joins TRBV2 and TRBJ2-5; D gene unclear. The J call may not be correct, given that the DNA end is closer to TRBJ2-7. From germline, CDR1 is SNHLY and CDR2 FYNNEI. The CDR3 sequence is 10 residues long. For the CDR3, the DNA is TGTGCCAGCGCGGCTTACGAGCAGTACTTC. This gives the protein CASAAYEQYF.

The chain employs TRBV24-1 and TRBJ2-5; weak D call: TRBD2 (5 bases). There are 14 residues in the CDR3. With 4 bases removed from V and 1 base from J, the gap between germline ends came to 9 bases. Germline assignment: CDR1 KGHDR and CDR2 SFDVKD. The CDR3 nucleotides read TGTGCCACCAGTGACTCAGGACTCCAAGAGACCCAGTACTTC. Amino acids: CATSDSGLQETQYF.

This clonotype was seen a few times. The chain is built from TRBV18 and TRBJ2-1, with a tentative D call TRBD1 (6 bases). CDR1 KGHSH and CDR2 LQKENI come from the germline V gene. V lost 3 bases to trimming and J lost 8 bases, with 11 bases between them. The CDR3 loop spans 13 amino acids. Here the CDR3 reads CASSPYRAHEQFF. The CDR3 DNA sequence: TGTGCCAGCTCACCCTACAGGGCACATGAGCAGTTCTTC.

This sequence joins TRBV20-1 and TRBJ2-3, with D maybe TRBD2 (6 bases). The CDR3 spans 13 residues. Deletions cut 5 bases from V and 3 bases from J, with 12 bases between. Germline V lookup: CDR1 DFQATT, CDR2 SNEGSKA (reference sequence). As DNA, the CDR3 is TGCAGTGCTGGGAGGACTGTTACAGATACGCAGTATTTT. The encoded protein is CSAGRTVTDTQYF.

This chain joins TRBV10-3 and TRBJ2-5; TRBD1 agrees at 7 bases. The junction had 20 bases not matched to a gene; V was cut back by 5 bases and J by 11 bases. This CDR3 region has 16 residues. The germline V gene has CDR1 ENHRY and CDR2 SYGVKD. The CDR3 bases are TGTGCCATCAGTCCCGTTCGGGTGAAGGGGGCCGATGAGCAGTACTTC. Residues: CAISPVRVKGADEQYF.

The chain employs TRBV29-1 and TRBJ1-4; TRBD1 matches at 9 bases. Germline V gene lookup returns CDR1 SQVTM and CDR2 ANQGSEA. The V and J ends lost 6 bases and 6 bases, in that order; junction bases with no gene match: 2. The CDR3 contains 12 residues. The CDR3 reads CSVQGADEKLFF. In nucleotides, the CDR3 is TGCAGCGTACAGGGGGCCGATGAAAAACTGTTTTTT.

As DNA, the CDR3 is TGCAGTGCTGACCATCGGGGCGGCTACAATGAGCAGTTCTTC. Protein sequence: CSADHRGGYNEQFF. The V gene is TRBV20-1, the J gene TRBJ2-1; D may match TRBD1 or TRBD2 (5 bases each). The CDR3 contains 14 residues. V shed 5 bases and J shed 3 bases, with 14 bases lying between them. The germline CDR1 and CDR2 sequences are DFQATT and SNEGSKA (reference sequence).

V and J are TRBV6-2 or TRBV6-3 and TRBJ2-7, with 14 positions matching TRBD2. Germline CDR1 MNHEY, CDR2 SVGEGT. The CDR3 sequence is 19 residues long. Trimming removed 2 bases from V and 0 bases from J; junction bases left unmatched: 9. The CDR3 bases are TGTGCCAGCAGTTACCCCCTGGGACTAGCGGGAGCCAGCTCCTACGAGCAGTACTTC. Amino acids: CASSYPLGLAGASSYEQYF.

This sequence joins TRBV29-1 and TRBJ2-5; 15 bases are shared with TRBD2. After removal of 6 bases from V and 5 bases from J, the junction contained 1 base not matched to a gene. This CDR3 is 13 amino acids long. CDR1 is SQVTM, CDR2 ANQGSEA, per germline. CDR3 in amino acids: CSVGLAGGETQYF. CDR3 nucleotide sequence: TGCAGCGTGGGACTAGCGGGAGGCGAGACCCAGTACTTC. Based on the CDR3 plus reference TRBV29-1 and TRBJ2-5, the full variable domain is SAVISQKPSRDICQRGTSLTIQCQVDSQVTMMFWYRQQPGQSLTLIATANQGSEATYESGFVIDKFPISRPNLTFSTLTVSNMSPEDSSIYLCSVGLAGGETQYFGPGTRLLVL.

This clonotype was observed a handful of times. The chain recombines TRBV20-1 with TRBJ2-1; D possibly corresponds to TRBD2 (7 bases). The CDR3 extends over 14 amino acids. V gave up 4 bases and J gave up 12 bases, with 22 bases separating them. Germline values: CDR1 DFQATT, CDR2 SNEGSKA (reference sequence). As DNA, the CDR3 is TGCAGTGCTACTGGGACTACTTCCCCCAGGGGGCAGTTCTTC. Translated: CSATGTTSPRGQFF.

This clonotype was counted ten times or more. This rearrangement joins TRBV4-2 to TRBJ2-7, with unresolved D. The CDR3 has 14 residues. Looked up from germline, CDR1 is LGHNA and CDR2 is YNFKEQ. Trimming cost V 0 bases and J 6 bases, with 12 bases left between them. The CDR3 nucleotides read TGTGCCAGCAGCCAAGATCGCCCCTTCGCCGAGCAGTACTTC. It translates to CASSQDRPFAEQYF.

V usage is TRBV14 and J usage is TRBJ2-6; D is unresolved. The CDR3 is made up of 16 amino acids. Deletions cut 2 bases from V and 0 bases from J, with 8 bases between. Germline values: CDR1 SGHDN, CDR2 FVKESK. The CDR3 protein is CASSQRGLSGANVLTF. For the CDR3, the DNA is TGTGCCAGCAGCCAACGAGGCCTCTCTGGGGCCAACGTCCTGACTTTC.

The chain joins TRBV4-1 to TRBJ2-2; TRBD2 agrees at 7 bases. CDR1 MGHRA and CDR2 YSYEKL come from the germline V gene. The V and J ends lost 5 bases and 4 bases, in that order; junction bases with no gene match: 10. This CDR3 region has 16 residues. The CDR3 nucleotides are TGCGCCAGCAGCTTTACAAGACTAGCCCCCACCGGGGAGCTGTTTTTT. Protein: CASSFTRLAPTGELFF.

This clonotype has ten or more counts. An end of the junction differs from the germline gene, which may be a read error. This rearrangement joins TRBV10-2 to TRBJ2-7; TRBD2 might be the D (6 bases). Germline V gives CDR1 WSHSY, CDR2 SAAADI. The CDR3 totals 10 residues. The CDR3 here is CASGYYEQYF. The CDR3 bases are TGTGCCAGCGGGTACTACGAGCAGTACTTC.

This clonotype was counted once. A read error may produce the germline difference seen at one junction end. The rearrangement links TRBV7-6 to TRBJ2-5; D gene ambiguous. The CDR3 covers 14 residues. CDR1 and CDR2 from the germline V gene are SGHVS and FNYEAQ. The CDR3 is CASGLVVFAETQYF. CDR3 nucleotide sequence: TGTGCCAGCGGCTTAGTCGTTTTCGCGGAGACCCAGTACTTC. Variable domain in full (rest from reference TRBV7-6 and TRBJ2-5): GAGVSQSPRYKVTKRGQDVALRCDPISGHVSLYWYRQALGQGPEFLTYFNYEAQQDKSGLPNDRFSAERPEGSISTLTIQRTEQRDSAMYRCASGLVVFAETQYFGPGTRLLVL.

The rearrangement links TRBV30 to TRBJ2-7; 7 bases are a match to TRBD1. The CDR3 is 14 amino acids. Germline trimming cut 5 bases from V and 2 bases from J; bases unmatched to any gene: 9. Germline CDR1 GTSNPN, CDR2 SVGIG (reference sequence). CDR3 bases: TGTGCCTGGGGGACAGCTGGGGGTACCTACGAGCAGTACTTC. Amino acids: CAWGTAGGTYEQYF.

This clonotype was detected many times. The rearrangement links TRBV10-3 to TRBJ2-5; 12 bases map to TRBD2. CDR1 and CDR2 (germline): ENHRY, SYGVKD. CDR3 size: 15 residues. The V and J ends lost 4 bases and 2 bases, in that order; junction bases with no gene match: 2. The chain's CDR3 is CAISGGLAGQETQYF. The DNA for the CDR3 is TGTGCCATCAGTGGAGGACTAGCGGGACAAGAGACCCAGTACTTC.

The chain employs TRBV6-6 and TRBJ1-4; D ambiguous. CDR1 is MNHNY and CDR2 is SVGAGI in the germline V gene (reference sequence). The CDR3 is 16 residues long. The ends were cut back, 5 bases at V and 8 bases at J, with 21 bases in the middle. The DNA for the CDR3 is TGTGCCAGCAGTCCCCCTGGACCTGCAATCGAAGAAAAACTGTTTTTT. Amino acid sequence: CASSPPGPAIEEKLFF.

The chain recombines TRBV20-1 with TRBJ2-5; possibly TRBD1 for D (5 bases). Germline V gene sequence: CDR1 DFQATT, CDR2 SNEGSKA (reference sequence). V was trimmed by 0 bases and J by 1 base, leaving 12 bases between them. This CDR3 is 15 amino acids long. In nucleotides, the CDR3 is TGCAGTGCTAGAGATTCAGGGAAGGGCCAAGAGACCCAGTACTTC. Protein: CSARDSGKGQETQYF.

The chain employs TRBV4-2 and TRBJ2-3; tentative D call: TRBD2 (5 bases). The germline V and J ends were trimmed by 2 bases and 3 bases, with 12 bases remaining between them. This CDR3 has 15 amino acids. Germline CDR1 LGHNA, CDR2 YNFKEQ. In nucleotides, the CDR3 is TGTGCCAGCAGCCAATCTAGCTTAGGGACAGATACGCAGTATTTT. Protein product: CASSQSSLGTDTQYF.

This clonotype was seen at least ten times. One end of the junction is discordant with germline, which a read error may explain. The chain is built from TRBV5-1 and TRBJ1-5, with TRBD1 matching over 9 bases. There are 14 residues in the CDR3. Germline V gene data show CDR1 as SGHRS and CDR2 as YFSETQ. CDR3 protein: CASSWTGGNQPQHF. For the CDR3, the DNA is TGTGCCAGCAGTTGGACAGGGGGCAATCAGCCCCAGCATTTT.

Notes on this clonotype: An end of the junction differs from the germline gene, which may be a read error. The chain couples TRBV5-1 to TRBJ2-5; 11 nucleotides align to TRBD2. There are 13 residues in the CDR3. Germline V gives CDR1 SGHRS, CDR2 YFSETQ. CDR3 amino acids: CASRTSGVETRYF. The CDR3 region has the DNA TGCGCCAGCAGGACTAGCGGGGTTGAGACCCGGTACTTC.